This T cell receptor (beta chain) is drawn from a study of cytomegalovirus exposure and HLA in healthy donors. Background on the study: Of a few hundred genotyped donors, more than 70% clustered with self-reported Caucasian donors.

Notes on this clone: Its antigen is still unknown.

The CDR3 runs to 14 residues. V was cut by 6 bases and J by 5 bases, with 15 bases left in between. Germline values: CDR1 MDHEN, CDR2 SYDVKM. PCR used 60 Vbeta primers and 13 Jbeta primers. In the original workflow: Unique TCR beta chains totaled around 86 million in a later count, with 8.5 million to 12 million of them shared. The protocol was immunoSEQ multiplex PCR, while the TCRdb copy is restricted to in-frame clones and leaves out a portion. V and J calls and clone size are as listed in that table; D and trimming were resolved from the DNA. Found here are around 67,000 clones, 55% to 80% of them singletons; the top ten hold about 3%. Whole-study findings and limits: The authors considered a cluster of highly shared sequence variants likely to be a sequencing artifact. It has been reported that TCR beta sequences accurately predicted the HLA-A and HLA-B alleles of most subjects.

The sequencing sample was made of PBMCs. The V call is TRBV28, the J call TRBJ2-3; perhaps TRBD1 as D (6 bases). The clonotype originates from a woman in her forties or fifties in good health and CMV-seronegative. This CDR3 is CASRVPGQRDTQYF. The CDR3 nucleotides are TGTGCCAGCAGGGTCCCGGGACAACGAGATACGCAGTATTTT.